The clone carrying this T cell receptor (beta chain) was detected only a few times. Its antigen is as yet unknown. Each CDR3 protein gets one entry after TCRdb re-called the 5' RACE reads with MiXCR. The sample includes approximately 260,000 distinct CDR3 sequences, around 16% of them seen just once. Germline-derived CDR1 and CDR2 are SEHNR and FQNEAQ (reference sequence). V lost 5 bases and J lost 0, with 16 bases in between. The CDR3 is 16 residues long. These data are taken from a study of T-cell memory formation after mild COVID-19. Study-wide points: Prior to infection, memory already included some responding clones, suggesting cross-reactive memory joined. Clones that contracted clustered mainly in CM and EM if CD4+ and in EMRA if CD8+.

The sequence derives from a man aged 18 to 29 who had mild COVID-19 (a few samples of this study predate the infection). Cell type and time point are not known. The rearrangement joins TRBV7-9 to TRBJ1-2; D ambiguous. The sequencing input was PBMCs or a T cell subset sorted from them (not recorded which). The CDR3 sequence is CASSPGEWPSNYGYTF. CDR3 sequence (DNA): TGTGCCAGCAGCCCCGGAGAGTGGCCTTCTAACTATGGCTACACCTTC.